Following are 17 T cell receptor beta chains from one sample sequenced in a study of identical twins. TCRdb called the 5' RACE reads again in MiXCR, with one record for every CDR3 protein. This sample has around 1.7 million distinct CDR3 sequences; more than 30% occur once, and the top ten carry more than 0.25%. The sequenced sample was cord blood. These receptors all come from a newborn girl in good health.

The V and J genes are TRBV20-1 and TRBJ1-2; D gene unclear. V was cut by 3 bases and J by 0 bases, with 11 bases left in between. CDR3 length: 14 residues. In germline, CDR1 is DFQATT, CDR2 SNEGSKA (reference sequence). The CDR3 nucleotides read TGCAGTGCTAGTCGCCCGGGGACTAACTATGGCTACACCTTC. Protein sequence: CSASRPGTNYGYTF.

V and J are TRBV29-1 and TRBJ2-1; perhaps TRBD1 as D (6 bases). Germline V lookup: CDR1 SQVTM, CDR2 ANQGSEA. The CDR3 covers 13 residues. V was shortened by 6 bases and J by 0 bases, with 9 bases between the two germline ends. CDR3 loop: CSVKGGSYNEQFF. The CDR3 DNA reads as TGCAGCGTAAAAGGGGGCTCCTACAATGAGCAGTTCTTC.

CDR3 protein: CASSDPRNEQFF. As DNA, the CDR3 is TGTGCCAGCAGTGACCCCCGGAATGAGCAGTTCTTC. The chain carries TRBV2 and TRBJ2-1; unclear D gene. Looked up from germline, CDR1 is SNHLY and CDR2 is FYNNEI. This CDR3 contains 12 residues. V was trimmed by 3 bases and J by 7 bases, leaving 7 bases between them.

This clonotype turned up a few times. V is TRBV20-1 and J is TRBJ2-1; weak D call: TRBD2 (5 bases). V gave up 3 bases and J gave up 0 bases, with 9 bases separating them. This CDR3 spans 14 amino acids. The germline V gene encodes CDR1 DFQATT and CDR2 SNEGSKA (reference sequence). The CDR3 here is CSASGKHSYNEQFF. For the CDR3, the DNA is TGCAGTGCTAGCGGGAAACACTCCTACAATGAGCAGTTCTTC.

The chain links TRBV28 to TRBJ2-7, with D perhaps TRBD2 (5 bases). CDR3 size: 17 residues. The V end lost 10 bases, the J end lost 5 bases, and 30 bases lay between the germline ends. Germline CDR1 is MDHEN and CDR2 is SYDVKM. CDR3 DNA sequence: TGTGCCACCATAGAGGTGGGAGCGTATACCTACTACCACGAGCAGTACTTC. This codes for CATIEVGAYTYYHEQYF.

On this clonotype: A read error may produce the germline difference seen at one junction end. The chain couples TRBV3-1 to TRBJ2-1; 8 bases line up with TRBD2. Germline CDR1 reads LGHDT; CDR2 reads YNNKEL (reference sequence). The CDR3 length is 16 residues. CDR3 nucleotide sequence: TGTACCAGCAGCCAAAAAGGACTAGCAAGGGCCAATGAGCAGTTCTTC. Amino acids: CTSSQKGLARANEQFF.

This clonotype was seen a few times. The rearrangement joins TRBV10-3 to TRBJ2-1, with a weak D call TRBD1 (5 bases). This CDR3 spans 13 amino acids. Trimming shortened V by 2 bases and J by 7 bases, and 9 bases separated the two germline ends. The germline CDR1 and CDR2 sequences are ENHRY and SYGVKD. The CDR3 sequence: CAISERPGNEQFF. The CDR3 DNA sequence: TGTGCCATCAGTGAGAGGCCAGGGAATGAGCAGTTCTTC.

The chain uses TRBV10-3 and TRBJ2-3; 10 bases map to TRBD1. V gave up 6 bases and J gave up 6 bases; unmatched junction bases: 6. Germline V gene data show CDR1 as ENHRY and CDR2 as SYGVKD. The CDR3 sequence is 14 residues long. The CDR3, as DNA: TGTGCCATCAGCCACGGGACAGGGGAGGATACGCAGTATTTT. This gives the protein CAISHGTGEDTQYF.

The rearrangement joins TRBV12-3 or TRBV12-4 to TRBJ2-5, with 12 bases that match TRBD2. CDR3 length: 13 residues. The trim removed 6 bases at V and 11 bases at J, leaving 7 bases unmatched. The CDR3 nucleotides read TGTGCCAGCAGGCTAGCGGGAGGGGTTGAGCAGTACTTC. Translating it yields CASRLAGGVEQYF.

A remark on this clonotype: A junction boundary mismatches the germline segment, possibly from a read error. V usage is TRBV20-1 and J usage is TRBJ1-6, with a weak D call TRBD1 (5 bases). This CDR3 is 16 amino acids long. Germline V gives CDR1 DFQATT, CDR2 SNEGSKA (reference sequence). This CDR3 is CSANYRTSSYNSPPHF. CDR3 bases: TGCAGTGCAAACTACAGGACAAGCTCCTATAATTCACCCCCCCACTTT.

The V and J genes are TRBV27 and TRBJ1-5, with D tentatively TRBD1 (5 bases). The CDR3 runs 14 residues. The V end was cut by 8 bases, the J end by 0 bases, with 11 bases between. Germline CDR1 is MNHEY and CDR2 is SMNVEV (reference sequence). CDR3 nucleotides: TGTGCCAGCCGGGACGCCAATAGCAATCAGCCCCAGCATTTT. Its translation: CASRDANSNQPQHF.

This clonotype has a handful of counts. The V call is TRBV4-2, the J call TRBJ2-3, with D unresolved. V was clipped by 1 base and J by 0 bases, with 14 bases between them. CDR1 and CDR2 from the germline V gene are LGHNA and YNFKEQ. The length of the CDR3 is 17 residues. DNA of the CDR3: TGTGCCAGCAGCCAAGGACGACGGGCGACTAGCACAGATACGCAGTATTTT. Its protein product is CASSQGRRATSTDTQYF.

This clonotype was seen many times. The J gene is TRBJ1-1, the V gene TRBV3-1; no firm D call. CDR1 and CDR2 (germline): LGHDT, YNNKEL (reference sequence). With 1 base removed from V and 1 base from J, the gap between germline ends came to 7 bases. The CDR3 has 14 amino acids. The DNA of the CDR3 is TGTGCCAGCAGCCAAGCAGCAGGGAACACTGAAGCTTTCTTT. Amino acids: CASSQAAGNTEAFF. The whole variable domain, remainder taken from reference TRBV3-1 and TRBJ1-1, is DTAVSQTPKYLVTQMGNDKSIKCEQNLGHDTMYWYKQDSKKFLKIMFSYNNKELIINETVPNRFSPKSPDKAHLNLHINSLELGDSAVYFCASSQAAGNTEAFFGQGTRLTVV.

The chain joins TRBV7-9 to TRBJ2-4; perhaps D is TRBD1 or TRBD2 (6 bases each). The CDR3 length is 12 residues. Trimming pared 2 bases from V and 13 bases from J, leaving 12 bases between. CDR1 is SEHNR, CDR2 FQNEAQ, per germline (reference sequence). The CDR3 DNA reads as TGTGCCAGCAGCTTAAGAGAAGGGGGGCAGTACTTC. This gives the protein CASSLREGGQYF.

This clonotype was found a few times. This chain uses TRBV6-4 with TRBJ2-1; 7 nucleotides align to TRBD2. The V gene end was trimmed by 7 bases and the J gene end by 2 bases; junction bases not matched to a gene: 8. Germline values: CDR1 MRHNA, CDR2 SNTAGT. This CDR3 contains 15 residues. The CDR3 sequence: CASMGGSGPYNEQFF. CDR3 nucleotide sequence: TGTGCCAGCATGGGGGGGAGCGGCCCCTACAATGAGCAGTTCTTC.

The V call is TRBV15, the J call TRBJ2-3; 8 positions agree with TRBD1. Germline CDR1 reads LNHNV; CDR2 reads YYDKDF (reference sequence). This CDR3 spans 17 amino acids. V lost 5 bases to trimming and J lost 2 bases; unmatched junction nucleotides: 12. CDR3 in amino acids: CATSDQDREDSTDTQYF. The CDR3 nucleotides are TGTGCCACCAGCGACCAGGACAGGGAGGATTCCACAGATACGCAGTATTTT. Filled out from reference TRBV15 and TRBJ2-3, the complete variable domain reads DAMVIQNPRYQVTQFGKPVTLSCSQTLNHNVMYWYQQKSSQAPKLLFHYYDKDFNNEADTPDNFQSRRPNTSFCFLDIRSPGLGDTAMYLCATSDQDREDSTDTQYFGPGTRLTVL.

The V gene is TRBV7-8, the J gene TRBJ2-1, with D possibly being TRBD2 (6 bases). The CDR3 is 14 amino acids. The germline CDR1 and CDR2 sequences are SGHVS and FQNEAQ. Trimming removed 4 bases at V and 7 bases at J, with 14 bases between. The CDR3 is CASSSGTLGNEQFF. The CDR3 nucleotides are TGTGCCAGCAGCTCCGGGACTCTGGGTAATGAGCAGTTCTTC.